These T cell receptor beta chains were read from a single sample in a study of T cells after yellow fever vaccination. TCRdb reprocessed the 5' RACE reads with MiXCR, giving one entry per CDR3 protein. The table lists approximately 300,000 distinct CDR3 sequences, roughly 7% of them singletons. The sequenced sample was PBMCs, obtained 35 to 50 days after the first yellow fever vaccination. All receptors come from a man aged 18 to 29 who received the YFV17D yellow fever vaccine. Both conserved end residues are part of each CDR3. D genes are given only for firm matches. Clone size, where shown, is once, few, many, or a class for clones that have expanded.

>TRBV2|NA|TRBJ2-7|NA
TGTGCCAGCAAATGGACGGATTCCTACGAGCAGTACTTC
CASKWTDSYEQYF
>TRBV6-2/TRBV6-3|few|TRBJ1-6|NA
TGTGCCAGCAGTTCCCCGATCGGTTCACCCCTCCACTTT
CASSSPIGSPLHF
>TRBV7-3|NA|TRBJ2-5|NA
TGTGCCAGCAGCCAGGGCGGAAGGGAAGAGACCCAGTACTTC
CASSQGGREETQYF
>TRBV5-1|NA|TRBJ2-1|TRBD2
TGCGCCAGCAGCTTTGGGGGGGGGATGAACAATGAGCAGTTCTTC
CASSFGGGMNNEQFF
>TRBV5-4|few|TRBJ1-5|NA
TGTGCCAGCAGCTATAACGGGCGGGTTACCCAGCATTTT
CASSYNGRVTQHF
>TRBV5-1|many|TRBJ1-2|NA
TGCGCCAGCAGCACGCGGACGGCCGCCGGCTACACCTTC
CASSTRTAAGYTF
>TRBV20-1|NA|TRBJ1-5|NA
TGCAGTGCTAGCTCCAGGGAGTATAATCAGCCCCAGCATTTT
CSASSREYNQPQHF
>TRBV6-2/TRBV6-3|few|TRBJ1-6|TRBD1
TGTGCCAGCAGTTACTCACCCGGACAGGGAGAGAGTTCACCCCTCCACTTT
CASSYSPGQGESSPLHF
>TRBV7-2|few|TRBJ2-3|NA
TGTGCCAGCAGTTTCCAGGGGGGAGGCGTGGATACGCAGTATTTT
CASSFQGGGVDTQYF
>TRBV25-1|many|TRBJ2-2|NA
TGTGCCAGCAGTGTTGAAAAGAACACCGGGGAGCTGTTTTTT
CASSVEKNTGELFF
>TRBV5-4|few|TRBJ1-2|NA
TGTGCCAGCAGAAAGACAGCGAACTATGGCTACACCTTC
CASRKTANYGYTF
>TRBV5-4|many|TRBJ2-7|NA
TGTGCCAGCAGCCTGGGCCTACAGGGCTACGAGCAGTACTTC
CASSLGLQGYEQYF
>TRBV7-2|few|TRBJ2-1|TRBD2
TGTGCCAGCAGCTCAGGGGACGGACTAGCGGGGGGTCGGCAGTTCTTC
CASSSGDGLAGGRQFF
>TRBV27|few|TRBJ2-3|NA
TGTGCCAGCAGTTCCCCGACAGGAGGCTATAGCACAGATACGCAGTATTTT
CASSSPTGGYSTDTQYF
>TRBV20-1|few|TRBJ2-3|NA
TGCAGTGCTCAGGGCACAGGGACAGATACGCAGTATTTT
CSAQGTGTDTQYF
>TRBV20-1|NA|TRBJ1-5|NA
TGCAGTGCTAGAGGGTTGTCTCAGCCCCAGCATTTT
CSARGLSQPQHF
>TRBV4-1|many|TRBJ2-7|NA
TGCGCCAGCAGCCAAGACAGGCGCGAGCAGTACTTC
CASSQDRREQYF
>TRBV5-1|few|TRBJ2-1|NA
TGCGCCAGCAGCTTGGCAGTACTTTCTCACAATGAGCAGTTCTTC
CASSLAVLSHNEQFF
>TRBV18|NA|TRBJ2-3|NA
TGTGCCAGCTCTCAGTCCCAGGCGGTAGATACGCAGTATTTT
CASSQSQAVDTQYF
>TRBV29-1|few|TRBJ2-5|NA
TGCAGCGCTGAAACTTGGGAGATTTTGGAGACCCAGTACTTC
CSAETWEILETQYF
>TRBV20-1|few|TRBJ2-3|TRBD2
TGCAGTGCTAGATCTGGCCGGGGGGGCACAGATACGCAGTATTTT
CSARSGRGGTDTQYF
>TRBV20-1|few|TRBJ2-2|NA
TGCAGTGCTAGGGGGTCGGAAGAATCCGGGGAGCTGTTTTTT
CSARGSEESGELFF
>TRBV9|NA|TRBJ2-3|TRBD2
TGTGCCAGCAGCGCGCCATCACTAGCGGGGACAGATACGCAGTATTTT
CASSAPSLAGTDTQYF
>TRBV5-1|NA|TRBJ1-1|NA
TGCGCCAGCAGCTTGGGGGTAGTAATGAACACTGAAGCTTTCTTT
CASSLGVVMNTEAFF
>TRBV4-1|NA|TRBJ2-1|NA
TGCGCCAGCAGCCAAGACGGTAATACCTTTAAGGATGAGCAGTTCTTC
CASSQDGNTFKDEQFF
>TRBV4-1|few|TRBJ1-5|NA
TGCGCCAGCAGCCAGTCGGTAGCCTATAGCAATCAGCCCCAGCATTTT
CASSQSVAYSNQPQHF
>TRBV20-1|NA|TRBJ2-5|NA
TGCAGTGCAACTCAGACCAGAACTGGAGAGACCCAGTACTTC
CSATQTRTGETQYF
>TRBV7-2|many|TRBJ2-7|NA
TGTGCCAGCTCCATCGGGACACAACAATACGAGCAGTACTTC
CASSIGTQQYEQYF
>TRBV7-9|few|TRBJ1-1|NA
TGTGCCAGCAGCTTTCCTTTGAATAGAAGGACTGAAGCTTTCTTT
CASSFPLNRRTEAFF
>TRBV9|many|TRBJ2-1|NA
TGTGCCAGCAGACCCCTGAGCTCCTACAATGAGCAGTTCTTC
CASRPLSSYNEQFF
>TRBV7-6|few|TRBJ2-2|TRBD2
TGTGCCAGCAGCGCAGTACTAGCGGGCAACACCGGGGAGCTGTTTTTT
CASSAVLAGNTGELFF
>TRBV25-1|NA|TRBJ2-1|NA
TGTGCCAGCAGTGAATGGGATTACAATGAGCAGTTCTTC
CASSEWDYNEQFF
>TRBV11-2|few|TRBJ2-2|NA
TGTGCCAGCAGCTTAGTTTACAATAGGCCTAACACCGGGGAGCTGTTTTTT
CASSLVYNRPNTGELFF
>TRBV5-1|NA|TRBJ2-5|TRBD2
TGCGCCAGCAGCCCCACCTCTGGAGCGGGGGGTACAAGTGAGACCCAGTACTTC
CASSPTSGAGGTSETQYF
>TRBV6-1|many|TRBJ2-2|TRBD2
TGTGCCAGCAGTCTGGGCGGGGGGGGCTCCCGGCGGGAGCTGTTTTTT
CASSLGGGGSRRELFF